These T cell receptor beta chains were read from a single sample in a study of blood T cell repertoires in COVID-19. This table comes from immunoSEQ multiplex PCR, and its TCRdb copy is limited to in-frame clones, with some not included. This table has some 50,000 clones, around 87% appearing once. Sequencing used peripheral blood. The receptors originated from a man in his forties or fifties with active COVID-19. CDR3s include the opening cysteine and the closing phenylalanine or tryptophan. Fields, in order: D gene, clone size, J gene, V gene, CDR3 DNA, CDR3 protein. A D gene is named only where the DNA matches it firmly. Expanded clones get a size class; other rows say once, few or many, or leave the size out.

D: NA
size: NA
J: TRBJ1-5
V: TRBV30
DNA: TGTGCCTGGAGTGTTGAGCAGGAGGGAAATCAGCCCCAGCATTTT
CDR3: CAWSVEQEGNQPQHF

D: NA
size: NA
J: TRBJ2-1
V: TRBV24-1
DNA: TGTGCCACCAGTGATTTGCATGGCGGAGGGGGCGGTGAGCAGTTCTTC
CDR3: CATSDLHGGGGGEQFF

D: TRBD1
size: NA
J: TRBJ2-3
V: TRBV3-1/TRBV3-2
DNA: TGTGCCAGCAGCCAAGGTCGGACAGGACGAAATACGCAGTATTTT
CDR3: CASSQGRTGRNTQYF

D: TRBD2
size: NA
J: TRBJ2-3
V: TRBV30
DNA: TGTGCCTGGACTGTTAACAGCGGGAGCTCAGATACGCAGTATTTT
CDR3: CAWTVNSGSSDTQYF

D: TRBD1
size: NA
J: TRBJ2-1
V: TRBV7-8
DNA: TGTGCCAGCAGGTCCGGGACAGGTCAATACAATGAGCAGTTCTTC
CDR3: CASRSGTGQYNEQFF

D: NA
size: NA
J: TRBJ2-2
V: TRBV27
DNA: TGTGCCAGCTGGGCACAGGGGAACACCGGGGAGCTGTTTTTT
CDR3: CASWAQGNTGELFF

D: TRBD1
size: NA
J: TRBJ1-4
V: TRBV4-1
DNA: TGCGCCAGCACGCGACCAGGGACAGGAAATGAAAAACTGTTTTTT
CDR3: CASTRPGTGNEKLFF

D: NA
size: NA
J: TRBJ1-2
V: TRBV4-1
DNA: TGCGCCAGCAGCTACGCGGCCTATGGCTACACCTTC
CDR3: CASSYAAYGYTF

D: NA
size: once
J: TRBJ2-1
V: TRBV5-4
DNA: TGTGCCAGCAGCTTGGACTATAATGAGCAGTTCTTC
CDR3: CASSLDYNEQFF

D: NA
size: NA
J: TRBJ2-1
V: TRBV5-3
DNA: TGTGCCAGAAGCCCCCTGGGGGCTCACTCCTACAATGAGCAGTTCTTC
CDR3: CARSPLGAHSYNEQFF

D: TRBD2
size: NA
J: TRBJ2-3
V: TRBV11-1
DNA: TGTGCCAGCAGCTTAGCGCGTAGCGGGAGGGCCGATACGCAGTATTTT
CDR3: CASSLARSGRADTQYF

D: NA
size: once
J: TRBJ1-5
V: TRBV30
DNA: TGTGCCTGGAGTTTCAATAGCAATCAGCCCCAGCATTTT
CDR3: CAWSFNSNQPQHF

D: TRBD2
size: NA
J: TRBJ2-3
V: TRBV15
DNA: TGTGCCACCAGTTTCCCGCCTAGCGGGAGCTATACGCAGTATTTT
CDR3: CATSFPPSGSYTQYF

D: TRBD2
size: NA
J: TRBJ2-1
V: TRBV18
DNA: TGTGCCAGCTCCCTCGGACTAGCGGGAGAGAGCAATGAGCAGTTCTTC
CDR3: CASSLGLAGESNEQFF

D: TRBD1
size: NA
J: TRBJ2-1
V: TRBV30
DNA: TGTGCCTGGAGTTCCGGGACAGGGGACAATGAGCAGTTCTTC
CDR3: CAWSSGTGDNEQFF

D: NA
size: NA
J: TRBJ1-2
V: TRBV4-2
DNA: TGTGCCAGCAGCCAAGATCTCGGGGGCTATGGCTACACCTTC
CDR3: CASSQDLGGYGYTF

D: TRBD1
size: NA
J: TRBJ2-2
V: TRBV3-1/TRBV3-2
DNA: TGTGCCAGCAGCCAAGAAATTTCAGGGGGCATCCCTAAATGGCACACCGGGGAGCTGTTTTTT
CDR3: CASSQEISGGIPKWHTGELFF

D: NA
size: NA
J: TRBJ2-7
V: TRBV14
DNA: TGTGCCAGCAGCCAAGTGGCAGGATACTCCTACGAGCAGTACTTC
CDR3: CASSQVAGYSYEQYF

D: NA
size: once
J: TRBJ2-3
V: TRBV2
DNA: TGTGCCAGCAGGGAGGAATGGGGGGGCGCAGATACGCAGTATTTT
CDR3: CASREEWGGADTQYF

D: NA
size: NA
J: TRBJ1-1
V: TRBV7-2
DNA: TGTGCCAGCAGCTTAGAGGGGTCGGACACTGAAGCTTTCTTT
CDR3: CASSLEGSDTEAFF

D: NA
size: NA
J: TRBJ2-1
V: TRBV2
DNA: TGTGCCAGCAGGTCGAGGCAACCCTACAATGAGCAGTTCTTC
CDR3: CASRSRQPYNEQFF

D: TRBD1
size: NA
J: TRBJ1-4
V: TRBV19
DNA: TGTGCCAGTAGGCGGGACAGGGGTGCTCTCGGAATAGAAAAACTGTTTTTT
CDR3: CASRRDRGALGIEKLFF

D: NA
size: few
J: TRBJ1-6
V: TRBV2
DNA: TGTGCCAGCAGTGAACAGGGAGGCGATTCACCCCTCCACTTT
CDR3: CASSEQGGDSPLHF

D: NA
size: NA
J: TRBJ2-7
V: TRBV25-1
DNA: TGTGCCAGCAGACAGGGTCCCTCCTACGAGCAGTACTTC
CDR3: CASRQGPSYEQYF

D: NA
size: NA
J: TRBJ2-2
V: TRBV28
DNA: TGTGCCAGCAGTTCCCTCGGGGGTAACACCGGGGAGCTGTTTTTT
CDR3: CASSSLGGNTGELFF

D: TRBD2
size: NA
J: TRBJ2-7
V: TRBV7-9
DNA: TGTGCCAGCAGCCAAAGGACTAGCGGGACCTACGAGCAGTACTTC
CDR3: CASSQRTSGTYEQYF

D: NA
size: few
J: TRBJ2-7
V: TRBV7-9
DNA: TGTGCCAGCAGCTTAGGAGGTGGGGAGCAGTACTTC
CDR3: CASSLGGGEQYF

D: TRBD1
size: NA
J: TRBJ1-2
V: TRBV7-2
DNA: TGTGCCAGCAGCTTAGGGCCGGGACAGGGCCATGGCTACACCTTC
CDR3: CASSLGPGQGHGYTF

D: TRBD1
size: NA
J: TRBJ1-1
V: TRBV7-9
DNA: TGTGCCAGCAGCGATTCCGGACAGGGTTACACTGAAGCTTTCTTT
CDR3: CASSDSGQGYTEAFF

D: NA
size: NA
J: TRBJ2-6
V: TRBV5-1
DNA: TGCGCCAGCAGCCCGGGACTCCGCTCTGGGGCCAACGTCCTGACTTTC
CDR3: CASSPGLRSGANVLTF

D: NA
size: NA
J: TRBJ2-1
V: TRBV5-4
DNA: TGTGCCAGCTCTCGGCAGGGGTCTGTTAATGAGCAGTTCTTC
CDR3: CASSRQGSVNEQFF

D: NA
size: NA
J: TRBJ1-5
V: TRBV6-5
DNA: TGTGCCAGCAGTTACTCGATCGAGGGCAATCAGCCCCAGCATTTT
CDR3: CASSYSIEGNQPQHF

D: NA
size: NA
J: TRBJ1-1
V: TRBV10-1
DNA: TGCGCCAGCAGTGAGGAGCACGTAGGAGGTGGGACTGAAGCTTTCTTT
CDR3: CASSEEHVGGGTEAFF

D: NA
size: NA
J: TRBJ2-7
V: TRBV23-1
DNA: TGCGCCAGCCCAGGGACTGCAAGGGTCAATCCCTACGAGCAGTACTTC
CDR3: CASPGTARVNPYEQYF

D: TRBD1
size: NA
J: TRBJ1-2
V: TRBV5-1
DNA: TGCGCCAGCAGCTTGATAGAGGGGGCAAGGCGCTACACCTTC
CDR3: CASSLIEGARRYTF

D: NA
size: NA
J: TRBJ1-4
V: TRBV9
DNA: TGTGCCAGCAGCCCCCGAACAGGGCCATCGGGTGAAAAACTGTTTTTT
CDR3: CASSPRTGPSGEKLFF

D: NA
size: once
J: TRBJ2-7
V: TRBV4-2
DNA: TGTGCCAGCAGCCAAGATAGGGGCTACGAGCAGTACTTC
CDR3: CASSQDRGYEQYF

D: TRBD2
size: NA
J: TRBJ2-1
V: TRBV7-2
DNA: TGTGCCAGCAGCTTGGCTTCTAGCGGGGGGGCGTACAATGAGCAGTTCTTC
CDR3: CASSLASSGGAYNEQFF

D: TRBD1
size: NA
J: TRBJ1-5
V: TRBV6-6
DNA: TGTGCCAGCAGCCGAACAGGGGGCAGACAGCCCCAGCATTTT
CDR3: CASSRTGGRQPQHF

D: NA
size: NA
J: TRBJ1-1
V: TRBV28
DNA: TGTGCCAGCAGTTTGATGGAGGGTATGCTCACTGAAGCTTTCTTT
CDR3: CASSLMEGMLTEAFF

D: NA
size: NA
J: TRBJ1-5
V: TRBV20-1
DNA: TGCAGTGCTAGTTCACAGGGAGGGGGGCCCCAGCATTTT
CDR3: CSASSQGGGPQHF

D: NA
size: NA
J: TRBJ2-5
V: TRBV21-1
DNA: TGTGCCAGCAGCAAAGCGGTAAGGGCAGGGCCAAGCCAAGAGACCCAGTACTTC
CDR3: CASSKAVRAGPSQETQYF

D: TRBD1
size: NA
J: TRBJ2-7
V: TRBV28
DNA: TGTGCCAGCGGCCGGGGACAGATACTATACGAGCAGTACTTC
CDR3: CASGRGQILYEQYF

D: NA
size: NA
J: TRBJ2-6
V: TRBV18
DNA: TGTGCCAGCTCACCCAGGGAATCTGGGGCCAACGTCCTGACTTTC
CDR3: CASSPRESGANVLTF

D: NA
size: NA
J: TRBJ1-2
V: TRBV7-6
DNA: TGTGCCAGCAGCGATCAGGGTGGCGGAGGCTACACCTTC
CDR3: CASSDQGGGGYTF

D: TRBD2
size: NA
J: TRBJ2-7
V: TRBV6-2/TRBV6-3
DNA: TGTGCCAGCAGTTACATTCCGGGACTATCGGAGCAGTACTTC
CDR3: CASSYIPGLSEQYF

D: NA
size: NA
J: TRBJ2-3
V: TRBV5-6
DNA: TGTGCCAGCAGCTTAACTGGGACTGCTTCAGGAGATACGCAGTATTTT
CDR3: CASSLTGTASGDTQYF

D: NA
size: NA
J: TRBJ1-1
V: TRBV7-2
DNA: TGTGCCAGCAGCCCGATTGTGGGGCTTGAAGCTTTCTTT
CDR3: CASSPIVGLEAFF

D: NA
size: few
J: TRBJ1-2
V: TRBV11-3
DNA: TGTGCCAGCAGCATCCGCGGGGGATCCCTCTATGGCTACACCTTC
CDR3: CASSIRGGSLYGYTF

D: NA
size: few
J: TRBJ1-5
V: TRBV19
DNA: TGTGCCAGTCGCCCCGGGGGGATTAGCAATCAGCCCCAGCATTTT
CDR3: CASRPGGISNQPQHF

D: TRBD2
size: NA
J: TRBJ2-3
V: TRBV7-2
DNA: TGTGCCAGCAGCCTATCTTATAGCGGGGGGGGTAGCACAGATACGCAGTATTTT
CDR3: CASSLSYSGGGSTDTQYF

D: NA
size: NA
J: TRBJ2-7
V: TRBV27
DNA: TGTGCCAGCAAGGGAGTCGGAGCCTACGAGCAGTACTTC
CDR3: CASKGVGAYEQYF

D: TRBD2
size: few
J: TRBJ2-4
V: TRBV7-2
DNA: TGTGCCAGCAGCTTAGCTCGGGGAGGGATAGCCAAAAACATTCAGTACTTC
CDR3: CASSLARGGIAKNIQYF

D: TRBD1
size: NA
J: TRBJ1-2
V: TRBV5-1
DNA: TGCGCCAGCAGCCCGCGTCAGGGGGACTATGGCTACACCTTC
CDR3: CASSPRQGDYGYTF

D: TRBD2
size: NA
J: TRBJ2-5
V: TRBV5-8
DNA: TGTGCCAGCAGATCTAGCGGGACATCGGAGACCCAGTACTTC
CDR3: CASRSSGTSETQYF

D: TRBD1
size: NA
J: TRBJ2-7
V: TRBV19
DNA: TGTGCCAGTAGTGCCGGACAGGCAAGCTCCTACGAGCAGTACTTC
CDR3: CASSAGQASSYEQYF

D: TRBD1
size: NA
J: TRBJ2-1
V: TRBV5-4
DNA: TGTGCCAGCAGCACAGGGGGAGGAAGATACAATGAGCAGTTCTTC
CDR3: CASSTGGGRYNEQFF

D: TRBD1
size: NA
J: TRBJ2-2
V: TRBV5-1
DNA: TGCGCCAGCAGCCGACAGGGAGAGACCGGGGAGCTGTTTTTT
CDR3: CASSRQGETGELFF

D: TRBD2
size: medium-sized
J: TRBJ2-1
V: TRBV7-2
DNA: TGTGCCAGCAGCACTAGCGGGAGCTCCTACAATGAGCAGTTCTTC
CDR3: CASSTSGSSYNEQFF